One and the same sample provided the 9 T cell receptor beta chains below, sequenced in a study of type 1 regulatory T cells. TCRdb re-called the reads with MiXCR, one entry per CDR3 protein. The sample yields some 89,000 distinct CDR3 sequences, around 30% seen once. Specimen: CD4+ T cells, either the whole sample or a sorted fraction (not recorded which). The receptors here all came from a human donor in good health.

This clonotype has a handful of counts. V and J are TRBV28 and TRBJ2-7; the match to TRBD2 covers 10 bases. CDR3 length equals 16 residues. The junction had 8 bases not matched to a gene; V was cut back by 3 bases and J by 3 bases. Germline V gives CDR1 MDHEN, CDR2 SYDVKM. The chain's CDR3 is CASSFLAGEGYYEQYF. For the CDR3, the DNA is TGTGCCAGCAGTTTCCTAGCGGGAGAAGGCTACTACGAGCAGTACTTC.

The chain recombines TRBV19 with TRBJ2-1, with 9 bases lining up with TRBD2. Germline CDR1 LNHDA, CDR2 SQIVND (reference sequence). The V segment lost 1 base and the J segment 5 bases; nucleotides outside the gene matches: 3. This CDR3 region has 15 residues. Here the CDR3 DNA reads TGTGCCAGTAGTATAGTTAGCGGGAGAAACAATGAGCAGTTCTTC. Protein sequence: CASSIVSGRNNEQFF. Supplemented by reference TRBV19 and TRBJ2-1, the full variable domain reads DGGITQSPKYLFRKEGQNVTLSCEQNLNHDAMYWYRQDPGQGLRLIYYSQIVNDFQKGDIAEGYSVSREKKESFPLTVTSAQKNPTAFYLCASSIVSGRNNEQFFGPGTRLTVL.

This chain links TRBV29-1 with TRBJ2-7; possibly TRBD1 for D (6 bases). Trimming removed 2 bases at V and 2 bases at J, with 10 bases between. Germline CDR1 and CDR2: SQVTM and ANQGSEA. The CDR3 extends over 13 amino acids. The CDR3 bases are TGCAGCGTTGAAACCACAGGGACCTACGAGCAGTACTTC. The encoded protein is CSVETTGTYEQYF.

Comment on this clonotype: One end of the junction is discordant with germline, which a read error may explain. Written as DNA, the CDR3 is TGCAGTGCTAGTTTGGCTAGCGGGCTCGGCAATGAGCGGTTCTTC. Its protein is CSASLASGLGNERFF. The chain uses TRBV20-1 and TRBJ2-1, with 8 nucleotides matching TRBD2. CDR1 is DFQATT, CDR2 SNEGSKA, per germline (reference sequence). The CDR3 spans 15 residues.

The rearrangement links TRBV28 to TRBJ2-5; 7 nucleotides line up with TRBD2. The CDR3 consists of 14 residues. Trimming cost V 5 bases and J 5 bases; bases outside gene matches: 8. The germline V gene encodes CDR1 MDHEN and CDR2 SYDVKM. CDR3 nucleotide sequence: TGTGCCAGCAGTACCCTCGGCGGGAGTGAGACCCAGTACTTC. This encodes CASSTLGGSETQYF.

This clonotype has just a few counts. The chain couples TRBV6-1 to TRBJ2-7; unclear D gene. V was shortened by 2 bases and J by 7 bases, with 18 bases between the two germline ends. The germline V gene encodes CDR1 MNHNS and CDR2 SASEGT. The CDR3 loop spans 15 amino acids. As DNA, the CDR3 is TGTGCCAGCAGTGAATGGACCTCCTACCGGGTTGAGCAGTACTTC. Translating it yields CASSEWTSYRVEQYF.

As to this clonotype: Since a much larger clone is just one base distant, this may be a read error. V gene TRBV4-1 combines with J gene TRBJ2-7; TRBD2 might be the D (6 bases). This CDR3 contains 16 residues. Germline V lookup: CDR1 MGHRA, CDR2 YSYEKL. The CDR3 DNA reads TGCGCCGGCAGCCAAGGGTTGGCTCGGGGGATACGCGGGCAGTACTTC. Protein: CAGSQGLARGIRGQYF.

In this sample, this clonotype turned up a few times. This rearrangement joins TRBV7-8 to TRBJ2-7, with 7 bases lining up with TRBD2. J lost 0 bases, V lost 2 bases, and 4 bases had no gene match. Germline CDR1 is SGHVS and CDR2 is FQNEAQ. This CDR3 spans 15 amino acids. For the CDR3, the DNA is TGTGCCAGCAGCTTAAGCGGGATAAGCTCCTACGAGCAGTACTTC. This translates into CASSLSGISSYEQYF.

The rearrangement links TRBV29-1 to TRBJ2-1; D assignment may be TRBD1 or TRBD2 (5 bases each). Germline V lookup: CDR1 SQVTM, CDR2 ANQGSEA. V was trimmed by 5 bases and J by 2 bases, leaving 10 bases between them. The CDR3 length is 13 residues. In DNA form, the CDR3 reads TGCAGCGTTCGGGACGGTCCCTACAATGAGCAGTTCTTC. It encodes CSVRDGPYNEQFF.